This T cell receptor beta chain derives from a study of T cell responses to AZD1222 COVID-19 vaccine. General study findings and limits: Among those given AZD1222, only six were seropositive at baseline. Females made up more of the donors, who were largely white British, and clonal diversity may have come out too low.

The assay was immunoSEQ multiplex PCR, and TCRdb's table has in-frame clones only and misses some. The table shows 100,000 to 150,000 clones, with roughly 90% occurring only once. About this clone itself: Its specificity is unknown.

This CDR3 contains 13 residues. Trimming took off 10 bases at V and 2 bases at J, with 11 bases between the two ends. CDR1 MNHEY and CDR2 SMNVEV come from the germline V gene (reference sequence). The sample consisted of peripheral blood, taken on day 0 of AZD1222 vaccination. The gene calls are TRBV27 and TRBJ1-4; D is uncertain. This sequence was found in an adult in good health. The CDR3 nucleotides are TGTGCCACCGGACGGACTACTAATGAAAAACTGTTTTTT. It translates to CATGRTTNEKLFF.